This T cell receptor (beta chain) originates from a study of identical twins. This clonotype was found a few times. As yet, its antigen is unknown. Study-wide findings and caveats: Recombination models fit unrelated individuals' TCR alpha sharing but underestimated twins'. Memory repertoires lacked the insertion deficit that abundant cord blood beta clonotypes showed.

Template switching created a universal primer site, and the cDNA included unique molecular identifiers. TCRdb analysed the 5' RACE reads with MiXCR anew, one entry per CDR3 protein. The sample includes 200,000 to 250,000 distinct CDR3 sequences, under 8.5% of them seen just once. This sample also appeared in a second study, on T cells expressing NK-cell markers. That source notes: Sorted CD3+CD56+NKG2C+, CD3+CD56+NKG2C- and CD3+CD56-NKG2C+ T-cell subsets were beta-chain profiled.

Source material: CD8+ T cells sorted from blood. This clonotype originated in a woman younger than 35 in good health.

The CDR3 protein is CASSLVGSESTDTQYF. In nucleotides, the CDR3 is TGTGCCAGCAGCTTAGTCGGTAGCGAGAGCACAGATACGCAGTATTTT. The chain uses TRBV11-2 and TRBJ2-3; D is perhaps TRBD2 (5 bases). Germline V CDR1 and CDR2: SGHAT, FQNNGV. The ends were cut back, 1 base at V and 0 bases at J, with 11 bases in the middle. The CDR3 consists of 16 residues.